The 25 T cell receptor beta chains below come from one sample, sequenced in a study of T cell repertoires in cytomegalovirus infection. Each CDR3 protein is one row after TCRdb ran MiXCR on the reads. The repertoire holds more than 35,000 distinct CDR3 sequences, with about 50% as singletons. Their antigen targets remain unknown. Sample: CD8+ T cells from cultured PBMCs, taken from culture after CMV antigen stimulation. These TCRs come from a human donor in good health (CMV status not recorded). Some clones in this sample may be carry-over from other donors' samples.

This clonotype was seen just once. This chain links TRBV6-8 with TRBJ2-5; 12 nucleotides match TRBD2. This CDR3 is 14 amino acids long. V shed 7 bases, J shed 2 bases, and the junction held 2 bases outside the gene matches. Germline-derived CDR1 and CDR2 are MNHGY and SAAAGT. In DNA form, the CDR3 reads TGTGCCAGCACCCTAGCGGGGGGGCAAGAGACCCAGTACTTC. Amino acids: CASTLAGGQETQYF.

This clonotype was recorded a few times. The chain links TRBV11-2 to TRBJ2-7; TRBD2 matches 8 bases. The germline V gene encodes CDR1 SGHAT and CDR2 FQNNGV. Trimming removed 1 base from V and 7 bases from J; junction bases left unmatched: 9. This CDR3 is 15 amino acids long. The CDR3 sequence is CASSLAGGLKGEQYF. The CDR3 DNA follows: TGTGCCAGCAGCTTAGCGGGGGGGCTGAAGGGTGAGCAGTACTTC.

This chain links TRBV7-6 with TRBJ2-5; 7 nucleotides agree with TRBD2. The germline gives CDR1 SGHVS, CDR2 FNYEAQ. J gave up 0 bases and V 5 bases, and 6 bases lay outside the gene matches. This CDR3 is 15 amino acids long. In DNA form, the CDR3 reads TGTGCCAGCAGCCGTACCCTAGCGGACCAAGAGACCCAGTACTTC. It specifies CASSRTLADQETQYF.

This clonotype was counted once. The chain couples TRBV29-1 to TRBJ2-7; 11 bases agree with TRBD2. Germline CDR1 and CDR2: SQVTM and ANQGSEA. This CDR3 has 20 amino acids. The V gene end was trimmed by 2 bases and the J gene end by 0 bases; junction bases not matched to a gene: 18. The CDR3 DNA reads TGCAGCGTTGAAAGGGTTGTTCGAGAGGCTAGCGGGAGGACCTCCTACGAGCAGTACTTC. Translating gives CSVERVVREASGRTSYEQYF.

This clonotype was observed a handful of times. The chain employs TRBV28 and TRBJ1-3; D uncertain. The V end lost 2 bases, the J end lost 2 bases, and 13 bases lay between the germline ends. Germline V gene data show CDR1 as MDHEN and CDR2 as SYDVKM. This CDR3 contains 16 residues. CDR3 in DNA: TGTGCCAGCAGTTTAAGGATCGGCCGCGCTGGAAACACCATATATTTT. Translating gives CASSLRIGRAGNTIYF.

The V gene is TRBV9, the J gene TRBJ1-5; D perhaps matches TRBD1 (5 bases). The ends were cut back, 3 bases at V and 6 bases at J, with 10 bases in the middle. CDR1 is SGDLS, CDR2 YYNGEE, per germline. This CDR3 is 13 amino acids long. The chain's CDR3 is CASSGEGLQPQHF. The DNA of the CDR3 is TGTGCCAGCAGCGGGGAGGGACTTCAGCCCCAGCATTTT.

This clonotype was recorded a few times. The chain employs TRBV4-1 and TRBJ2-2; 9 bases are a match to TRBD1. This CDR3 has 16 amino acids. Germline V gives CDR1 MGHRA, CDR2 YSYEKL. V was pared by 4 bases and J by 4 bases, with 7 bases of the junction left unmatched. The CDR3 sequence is CASSLSGTGITGELFF. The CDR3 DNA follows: TGCGCCAGCAGCCTGAGCGGGACAGGGATCACCGGGGAGCTGTTTTTT.

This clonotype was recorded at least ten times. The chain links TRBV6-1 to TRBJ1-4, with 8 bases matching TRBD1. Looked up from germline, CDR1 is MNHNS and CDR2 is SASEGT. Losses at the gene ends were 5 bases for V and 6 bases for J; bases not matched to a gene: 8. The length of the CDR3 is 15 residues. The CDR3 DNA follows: TGTGCCAGCAGTTCCTGGACAGGGCCAGATGAAAAACTGTTTTTT. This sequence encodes CASSSWTGPDEKLFF.

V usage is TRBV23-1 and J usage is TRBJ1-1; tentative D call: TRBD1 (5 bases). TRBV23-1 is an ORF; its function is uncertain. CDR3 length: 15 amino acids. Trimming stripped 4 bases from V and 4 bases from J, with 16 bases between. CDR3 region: CASSPWGGGGTEAFF. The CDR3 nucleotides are TGCGCCAGCAGTCCCTGGGGGGGGGGGGGCACTGAAGCTTTCTTT.

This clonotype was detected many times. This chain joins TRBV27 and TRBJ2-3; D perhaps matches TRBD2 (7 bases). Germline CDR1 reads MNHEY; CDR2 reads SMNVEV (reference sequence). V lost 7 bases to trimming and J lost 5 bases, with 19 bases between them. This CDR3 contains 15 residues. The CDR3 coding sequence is TGTGCCAGCACCCTGGGGGGGGGGCCCGGAGATACGCAGTATTTT. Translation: CASTLGGGPGDTQYF.

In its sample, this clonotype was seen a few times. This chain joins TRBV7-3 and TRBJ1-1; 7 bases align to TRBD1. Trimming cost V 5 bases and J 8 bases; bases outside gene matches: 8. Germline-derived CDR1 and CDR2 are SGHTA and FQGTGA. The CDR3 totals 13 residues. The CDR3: CASSQSSGQEAFF. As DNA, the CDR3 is TGTGCCAGCAGCCAGTCGTCGGGACAGGAAGCTTTCTTT.

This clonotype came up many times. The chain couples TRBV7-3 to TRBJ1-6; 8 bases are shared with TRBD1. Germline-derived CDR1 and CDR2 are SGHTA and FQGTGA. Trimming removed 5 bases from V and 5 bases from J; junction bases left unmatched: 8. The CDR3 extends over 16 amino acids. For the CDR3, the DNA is TGTGCCAGCAGCCTCTACGGACAGGGTAATAATTCACCCCTCCACTTT. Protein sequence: CASSLYGQGNNSPLHF.

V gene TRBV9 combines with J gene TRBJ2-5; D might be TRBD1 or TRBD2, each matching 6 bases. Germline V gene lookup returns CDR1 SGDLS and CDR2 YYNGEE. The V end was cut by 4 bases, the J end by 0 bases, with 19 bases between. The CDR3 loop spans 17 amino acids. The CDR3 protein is CASSKGGRGEYQETQYF. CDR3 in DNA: TGTGCCAGCAGCAAGGGGGGAAGAGGAGAGTACCAAGAGACCCAGTACTTC.

CDR3 amino acids: CASSYEAGGRKEQFF. For the CDR3, the DNA is TGTGCCAGCAGTTACGAGGCGGGAGGGCGGAAGGAGCAGTTCTTC. The chain recombines TRBV6-2 or TRBV6-3 with TRBJ2-1, with 9 bases matching TRBD2. Germline loops: CDR1 MNHEY, CDR2 SVGEGT. The CDR3 loop spans 15 amino acids. Trimming at V came to 2 bases and at J to 10 bases, leaving 9 bases not matched to a gene.

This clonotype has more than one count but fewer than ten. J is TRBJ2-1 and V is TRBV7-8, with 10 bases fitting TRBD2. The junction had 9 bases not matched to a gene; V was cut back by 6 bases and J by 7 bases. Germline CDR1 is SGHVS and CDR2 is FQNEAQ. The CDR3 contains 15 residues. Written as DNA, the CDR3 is TGTGCCAGCAGTTACTTAGCGGGAGGAGGGAATGAGCAGTTCTTC. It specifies CASSYLAGGGNEQFF.

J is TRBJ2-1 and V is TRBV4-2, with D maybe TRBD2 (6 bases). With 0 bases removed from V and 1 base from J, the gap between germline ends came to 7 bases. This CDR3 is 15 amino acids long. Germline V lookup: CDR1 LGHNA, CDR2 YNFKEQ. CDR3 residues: CASSQDRGSYNEQFF. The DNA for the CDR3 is TGTGCCAGCAGCCAAGATCGGGGGTCCTACAATGAGCAGTTCTTC.

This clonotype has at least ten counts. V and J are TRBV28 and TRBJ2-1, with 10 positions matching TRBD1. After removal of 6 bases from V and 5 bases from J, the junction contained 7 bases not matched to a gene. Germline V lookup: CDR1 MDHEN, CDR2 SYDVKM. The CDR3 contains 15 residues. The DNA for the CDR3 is TGTGCCAGCAGAAGGGGACAGGGGTTTAACAATGAGCAGTTCTTC. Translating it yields CASRRGQGFNNEQFF.

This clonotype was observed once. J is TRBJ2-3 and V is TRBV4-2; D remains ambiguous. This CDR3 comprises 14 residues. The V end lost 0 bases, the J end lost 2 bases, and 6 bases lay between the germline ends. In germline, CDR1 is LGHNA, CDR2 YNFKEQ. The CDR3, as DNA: TGTGCCAGCAGCCAAGAAACTTCCACAGATACGCAGTATTTT. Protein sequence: CASSQETSTDTQYF.

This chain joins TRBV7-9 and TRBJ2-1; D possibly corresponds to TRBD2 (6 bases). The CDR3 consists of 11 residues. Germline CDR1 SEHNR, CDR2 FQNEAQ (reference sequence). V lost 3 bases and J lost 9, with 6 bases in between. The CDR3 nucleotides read TGTGCCAGCAGCTTGGAGGGTGAGCAGTTCTTC. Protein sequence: CASSLEGEQFF.

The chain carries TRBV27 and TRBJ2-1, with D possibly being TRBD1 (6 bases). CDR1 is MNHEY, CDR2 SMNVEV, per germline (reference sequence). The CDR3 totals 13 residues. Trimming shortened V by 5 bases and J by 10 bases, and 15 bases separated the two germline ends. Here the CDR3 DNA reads TGTGCCAGCAGTCCCACACAGGGTCGCGAGCAGTTCTTC. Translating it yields CASSPTQGREQFF.

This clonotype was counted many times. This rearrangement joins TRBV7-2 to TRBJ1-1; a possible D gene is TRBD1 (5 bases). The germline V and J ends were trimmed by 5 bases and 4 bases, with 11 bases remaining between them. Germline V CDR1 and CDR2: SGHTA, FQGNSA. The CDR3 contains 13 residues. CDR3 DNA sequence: TGTGCCAGCAGCCTCGGGGCAGGCACTGAAGCTTTCTTT. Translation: CASSLGAGTEAFF.

The DNA for the CDR3 is TGTGCCAGCAGCCAAGGGACAGGAACCCTTTACCCCCACTATGGCTACACCTTC. Amino acid sequence: CASSQGTGTLYPHYGYTF. The V gene is TRBV3-1, the J gene TRBJ1-2, with 7 bases matching TRBD1. Germline loops: CDR1 LGHDT, CDR2 YNNKEL (reference sequence). The CDR3 is 18 amino acids. J was trimmed by 3 bases and V by 1 base; bases with no gene match: 14.

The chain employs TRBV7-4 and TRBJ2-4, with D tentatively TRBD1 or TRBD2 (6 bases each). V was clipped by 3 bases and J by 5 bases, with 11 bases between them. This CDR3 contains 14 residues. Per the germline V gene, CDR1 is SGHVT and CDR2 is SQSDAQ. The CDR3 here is CASSFTGAENIQYF. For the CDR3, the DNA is TGTGCCAGCAGCTTTACGGGGGCGGAAAACATTCAGTACTTC. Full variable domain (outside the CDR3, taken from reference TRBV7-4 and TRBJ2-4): GAGVSQSPRYKVAKRGRDVALRCDSISGHVTLYWYRQTLGQGSEVLTYSQSDAQRDKSGRPSGRFSAERPERSVSTLKIQRTEQGDSAVYLCASSFTGAENIQYFGAGTRLSVL.

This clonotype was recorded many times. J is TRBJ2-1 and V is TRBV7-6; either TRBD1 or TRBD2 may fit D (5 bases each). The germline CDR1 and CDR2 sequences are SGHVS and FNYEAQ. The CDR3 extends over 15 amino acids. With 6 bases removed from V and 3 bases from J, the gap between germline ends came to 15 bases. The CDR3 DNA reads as TGTGCCAGCAGTGTCACAGGACTCCTCTACAATGAGCAGTTCTTC. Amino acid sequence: CASSVTGLLYNEQFF.

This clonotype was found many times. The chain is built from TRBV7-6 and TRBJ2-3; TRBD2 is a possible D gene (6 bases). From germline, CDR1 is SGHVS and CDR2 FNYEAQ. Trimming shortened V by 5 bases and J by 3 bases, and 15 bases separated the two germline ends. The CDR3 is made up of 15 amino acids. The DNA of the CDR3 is TGTGCCAGCAGCCCGACTAGAGGCCTAACAGATACGCAGTATTTT. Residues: CASSPTRGLTDTQYF.